Below, 25 T cell receptor beta chains from the same sample are listed, as sequenced in a study of blood T cell repertoires in COVID-19. Sequencing used immunoSEQ multiplex PCR; TCRdb keeps in-frame clones, though not all of them. The sample holds about 280,000 clones, 90% seen once. Specimen: PBMCs or T cells enriched from blood (not recorded which). All receptors come from a young woman with acute COVID-19.

J is TRBJ2-7 and V is TRBV20-1, with a tentative D call TRBD2 (5 bases). V was pared by 3 bases and J by 0 bases, with 12 bases between. Germline values: CDR1 DFQATT, CDR2 SNEGSKA (reference sequence). The CDR3 consists of 14 residues. The CDR3 here is CSASIPGISYEQYF. In nucleotides, the CDR3 is TGCAGTGCTAGTATACCGGGAATCTCCTACGAGCAGTACTTC.

The rearrangement uses TRBV3-1 (or the pseudogene TRBV3-2) and TRBJ2-2; tentatively, D is TRBD2 (6 bases). Germline V gives CDR1 LGHDT, CDR2 YNNKEL (reference sequence). This CDR3 region has 17 residues. The V end lost 0 bases, the J end lost 2 bases, and 13 bases lay between the germline ends. The chain's CDR3 is CASSQERARGNTGELFF. The CDR3 DNA reads as TGTGCCAGCAGCCAAGAAAGGGCGCGGGGTAACACCGGGGAGCTGTTTTTT.

This CDR3 reads CASTVMPGRTSALDEQYF. The CDR3 nucleotides read TGTGCCAGCACCGTGATGCCGGGGCGGACTAGCGCTCTGGACGAGCAGTACTTC. This chain connects TRBV2 to TRBJ2-7, with 9 bases lining up with TRBD2. The V segment lost 7 bases and the J segment 5 bases; nucleotides outside the gene matches: 21. This CDR3 is 18 amino acids long. Germline values: CDR1 SNHLY, CDR2 FYNNEI.

The CDR3 sequence is CATSDSSSGRAGSEQFF. Written as DNA, the CDR3 is TGTGCCACCAGTGATTCTAGTAGCGGGAGGGCCGGCAGTGAGCAGTTCTTC. This rearrangement joins TRBV24-1 to TRBJ2-1; 11 nucleotides match TRBD2. The CDR3 runs 17 residues. The V segment lost 2 bases and the J segment 9 bases; nucleotides outside the gene matches: 11. Germline-derived CDR1 and CDR2 are KGHDR and SFDVKD.

This chain joins TRBV4-1 and TRBJ1-4; 7 bases are a match to TRBD1. The trim removed 8 bases at V and 5 bases at J, leaving 11 bases unmatched. CDR3 length equals 15 residues. Germline lookup yields CDR1 MGHRA and CDR2 YSYEKL. The CDR3 spells CASSRGSDRNEKLFF. CDR3 in DNA: TGCGCCAGCTCTAGGGGGTCGGACAGGAATGAAAAACTGTTTTTT.

As regards this clone: Within the sample, other DNA sequences also encode this same CDR3. The J gene is TRBJ1-5, the V gene TRBV18; 7 bases line up with TRBD1. After removal of 3 bases from V and 5 bases from J, the junction contained 1 base not matched to a gene. CDR3 length: 13 residues. Germline V gene sequence: CDR1 KGHSH, CDR2 LQKENI. The chain's CDR3 is CASSPQGDQPQHF. The CDR3 DNA sequence: TGTGCCAGCTCACCGCAGGGGGATCAGCCCCAGCATTTT. Complete variable domain (other parts from reference TRBV18 and TRBJ1-5): NAGVMQNPRHLVRRRGQEARLRCSPMKGHSHVYWYRQLPEEGLKFMVYLQKENIIDESGMPKERFSAEFPKEGPSILRIQQVVRGDSAAYFCASSPQGDQPQHFGDGTRLSIL.

This clone has more than one count but fewer than ten. The rearrangement uses TRBV27 and TRBJ2-7; 10 bases map to TRBD2. The V and J ends lost 1 base and 5 bases, in that order; junction bases with no gene match: 8. Germline V gene lookup returns CDR1 MNHEY and CDR2 SMNVEV (reference sequence). The CDR3 has 16 amino acids. CDR3 DNA: TGTGCCAGCAGTTTATTGCCAGCGGGAGGGCAAGACGAGCAGTACTTC. Translation: CASSLLPAGGQDEQYF.

The chain combines TRBV10-3 with TRBJ2-7; TRBD1 agrees at 8 bases. Trimming at V came to 6 bases and at J to 0 bases, leaving 7 bases not matched to a gene. The germline gives CDR1 ENHRY, CDR2 SYGVKD. The CDR3 totals 15 residues. CDR3 in DNA: TGTGCCATCAGCCGACAGGACAGGGTCTCCTACGAGCAGTACTTC. This codes for CAISRQDRVSYEQYF.

The chain employs TRBV19 and TRBJ2-7; 14 bases are shared with TRBD2. V shed 6 bases and J 0 bases; nucleotides not matched to a gene: 1. CDR3 size: 15 residues. CDR1 LNHDA and CDR2 SQIVND come from the germline V gene (reference sequence). The CDR3 DNA follows: TGTGCCAGTAGCGGACTAGCGGGAGGCTCCTACGAGCAGTACTTC. This encodes CASSGLAGGSYEQYF.

The chain combines TRBV11-2 with TRBJ1-6; D gene ambiguous. From germline, CDR1 is SGHAT and CDR2 FQNNGV. V dropped 5 bases and J dropped 6 bases, with 8 bases sitting between them. There are 13 residues in the CDR3. The CDR3: CASSTLTNSPLHF. The CDR3 DNA sequence: TGTGCCAGCAGCACCCTAACTAATTCACCCCTCCACTTT.

The J gene is TRBJ1-1, the V gene TRBV28, with D possibly matching TRBD1 (6 bases). CDR3 length: 13 residues. V lost 8 bases, J lost 8 bases, and 18 bases lay in between. Germline V CDR1 and CDR2: MDHEN, SYDVKM. The CDR3 protein is CASSRGGQVEAFF. The CDR3 nucleotides read TGTGCCAGCTCCAGGGGCGGGCAGGTCGAAGCTTTCTTT.

The J gene is TRBJ2-3, the V gene TRBV19, with TRBD2 identical over 12 bases. Germline V gene lookup returns CDR1 LNHDA and CDR2 SQIVND (reference sequence). This CDR3 contains 16 residues. Germline trimming cut 5 bases from V and 5 bases from J; bases unmatched to any gene: 8. CDR3 sequence: CASSARLAGVVDTQYF. Here the CDR3 DNA reads TGTGCCAGTAGTGCCAGACTAGCGGGAGTTGTAGATACGCAGTATTTT.

V usage is TRBV2 and J usage is TRBJ2-1; D call uncertain. The CDR3 totals 17 residues. Germline CDR1 and CDR2: SNHLY and FYNNEI. V lost 7 bases to trimming and J lost 0 bases, with 19 bases between them. CDR3 nucleotide sequence: TGTGCCAGCACCTCTCTAACTCCCGCTAGCTCCTACAATGAGCAGTTCTTC. Amino acids: CASTSLTPASSYNEQFF.

This sequence joins TRBV10-3 and TRBJ1-2; 8 bases agree with TRBD1. The CDR3 extends over 14 amino acids. The J segment lost 6 bases and the V segment lost 1 base, leaving 4 bases of the junction unmatched. Per germline, CDR1 ENHRY and CDR2 SYGVKD. The DNA for the CDR3 is TGTGCCATCAGTGAGTGGACAGGGACTAATGGCTACACCTTC. This translates into CAISEWTGTNGYTF.

In the case of this clone: This sample also contains other DNA sequences that code for the same CDR3. The chain is built from TRBV29-1 and TRBJ1-4, with 7 bases aligning to TRBD1. The CDR3 consists of 12 residues. V dropped 7 bases and J dropped 4; count of bases not matched to a gene: 3. CDR1 and CDR2 from the germline V gene are SQVTM and ANQGSEA. The CDR3 DNA reads as TGCAGCGCCCGACAGGGTAATGAAAAACTGTTTTTT. Protein product: CSARQGNEKLFF.

The chain joins TRBV19 to TRBJ2-1; no clear D gene. Trimming cost V 4 bases and J 0 bases, with 7 bases left between them. This CDR3 contains 14 residues. CDR1 is LNHDA, CDR2 SQIVND, per germline (reference sequence). This CDR3 reads CASSSRSSYNEQFF. The CDR3 DNA is TGTGCCAGTAGTAGCCGGAGCTCCTACAATGAGCAGTTCTTC.

The chain employs TRBV19 and TRBJ2-3, with D unresolved. The CDR3 sequence is 12 residues long. V dropped 3 bases and J dropped 6 bases, with 7 bases sitting between them. CDR1 LNHDA and CDR2 SQIVND come from the germline V gene (reference sequence). CDR3 sequence: CASSILRDTQYF. As DNA, the CDR3 is TGTGCCAGTAGTATCTTGCGCGATACGCAGTATTTT. Full variable domain (missing parts from reference TRBV19 and TRBJ2-3): DGGITQSPKYLFRKEGQNVTLSCEQNLNHDAMYWYRQDPGQGLRLIYYSQIVNDFQKGDIAEGYSVSREKKESFPLTVTSAQKNPTAFYLCASSILRDTQYFGPGTRLTVL.

The chain employs TRBV5-1 and TRBJ2-2, with 8 bases that match TRBD1. The CDR3 has 17 amino acids. Germline assignment: CDR1 SGHRS and CDR2 YFSETQ. Germline trimming cut 8 bases from V and 5 bases from J; bases unmatched to any gene: 17. The CDR3 loop is CASSFFLRGRDTGELFF. The CDR3 DNA reads as TGCGCCAGTAGTTTTTTTCTCAGGGGGCGCGATACCGGGGAGCTGTTTTTT.

The chain carries TRBV5-1 and TRBJ2-1, with 12 bases identical to TRBD1. Germline CDR1 SGHRS, CDR2 YFSETQ. The CDR3 is 15 residues long. V shed 6 bases, J shed 10 bases, and the junction held 11 bases outside the gene matches. The CDR3 reads CASIPGQGAFGEQFF. The CDR3 region has the DNA TGCGCCAGCATCCCGGGACAGGGGGCTTTTGGGGAGCAGTTCTTC. Supplemented by reference TRBV5-1 and TRBJ2-1, the full variable domain reads KAGVTQTPRYLIKTRGQQVTLSCSPISGHRSVSWYQQTPGQGLQFLFEYFSETQRNKGNFPGRFSGRQFSNSRSEMNVSTLELGDSALYLCASIPGQGAFGEQFFGPGTRLTVL.

The chain recombines TRBV3-1 (or the pseudogene TRBV3-2) with TRBJ2-1, with TRBD2 identical over 11 bases. The CDR3 runs 16 residues. CDR1 and CDR2 (germline): LGHDT, YNNKEL (reference sequence). J was trimmed by 6 bases and V by 0 bases; bases with no gene match: 4. The CDR3 DNA is TGTGCCAGCAGCCAAGATGCACTAGCGGGAGCCAATGAGCAGTTCTTC. It yields the protein CASSQDALAGANEQFF.

This clone has only one observation. V gene TRBV7-9 combines with J gene TRBJ2-1, with D possibly matching TRBD2 (6 bases). V was cut by 5 bases and J by 0 bases, with 17 bases left in between. The germline gives CDR1 SEHNR, CDR2 FQNEAQ (reference sequence). CDR3 length equals 17 residues. CDR3 loop: CASSPRTIKSSYNEQFF. DNA of the CDR3: TGTGCCAGCAGCCCCCGGACTATTAAGAGCTCCTACAATGAGCAGTTCTTC.

The rearrangement links TRBV5-1 to TRBJ1-2; TRBD1 is a possible D gene (6 bases). Trimming took off 4 bases at V and 2 bases at J, with 18 bases between the two ends. The CDR3 length is 16 residues. The germline gives CDR1 SGHRS, CDR2 YFSETQ. The CDR3 protein is CASSIQPTGSNYGYTF. Here the CDR3 DNA reads TGCGCCAGCAGCATTCAGCCTACAGGGTCAAACTATGGCTACACCTTC.

The rearrangement joins TRBV9 to TRBJ2-1, with 10 bases matching TRBD2. CDR3 size: 13 residues. V lost 5 bases and J lost 9; bases outside the gene matches: 5. The germline V gene encodes CDR1 SGDLS and CDR2 YYNGEE. In nucleotides, the CDR3 is TGTGCCAGCAGAAGGACTAGCGGCAGTGAGCAGTTCTTC. Translated, it gives CASRRTSGSEQFF.

This clone appeared a single time. The V gene is TRBV2, the J gene TRBJ1-1; 7 positions match TRBD1. V shed 5 bases, J shed 5 bases, and the junction held 2 bases outside the gene matches. From germline, CDR1 is SNHLY and CDR2 FYNNEI. The CDR3 has 12 amino acids. CDR3 nucleotide sequence: TGTGCCAGCAGTAAACAGGGGACTGAAGCTTTCTTT. It translates to CASSKQGTEAFF.

The chain combines TRBV14 with TRBJ2-2, with D maybe TRBD1 (6 bases). Between the trimmed V and J ends, which lost 1 base and 4 bases, there was a span of 10 bases. CDR1 SGHDN and CDR2 FVKESK come from the germline V gene. There are 15 residues in the CDR3. CDR3 DNA sequence: TGTGCCAGCAGCCAAGTTCGACAGGTCACCGGGGAGCTGTTTTTT. As protein: CASSQVRQVTGELFF.